This T cell receptor (beta chain) was sequenced during a study of blood T cell repertoires in COVID-19. As regards this clone: Compared with germline, one end of the junction differs, possibly owing to a read error.

Per the authors' pipeline: Estimated nucleated cell counts came from reference gene primer amplification. Some clones are missing from TCRdb's copy, which holds only in-frame ones; the method was immunoSEQ multiplex PCR. Clonal size and the V and J genes are those of that table, whereas D and trimming came from the DNA. The profile covers around 450,000 clones, with roughly nine tenths appearing a single time and around 1.8% taken by the ten largest. Everyone who took part was about 18 to 90 years old, and they came from about two dozen US areas. The CDR3 has 11 residues. CDR1 MNHEY and CDR2 SVGAGI come from the germline V gene.

The sample comprised PBMCs or T cells enriched from blood (not recorded which). This TCR was sampled from a woman aged 18 to 35 with acute COVID-19. The chain uses TRBV6-5 and TRBJ1-2; D is perhaps TRBD1 (5 bases). The CDR3: CASSRGEVFIF. CDR3 DNA: TGTGCCAGCAGTCGGGGGGAGGTCTTCATCTTC.